This T cell receptor beta chain was sequenced in a study of T cell responses to AZD1222 COVID-19 vaccine. Study-level results: After two AZD1222 doses, spike-specific TCR breadth and depth rose versus day 0. Mostly white British, mostly female donors; authors suggested clonal diversity may be underestimated.

TCRdb's copy holds only in-frame clones and misses some; the assay was immunoSEQ multiplex PCR. The sample has some 120,000 clones, about 86% seen once. As to this clone: The antigen is unknown.

Trimming removed 0 bases from V and 8 bases from J, with 14 bases in between. Germline CDR1 SGHRS, CDR2 YFSETQ. The CDR3 consists of 14 residues. This clonotype originated in an adult in good health. J is TRBJ1-2 and V is TRBV5-1; no clear D gene. Sample: peripheral blood, taken on day 0 of AZD1222 vaccination. The CDR3, as DNA: TGCGCCAGCAGCTTGGACCCCCTCCCCCGGGGCTACACCTTC. Its protein is CASSLDPLPRGYTF.